Listed here is a single TCR beta chain. Per germline, CDR1 SGHNT and CDR2 YYREEE (reference sequence). The CDR3 extends over 15 amino acids. The ends lost 2 bases at V and 2 bases at J; junction bases unmatched: 4. This sample was taken from a study of blood T cell repertoires in COVID-19. As for the study in general: Nucleic acid was either cDNA or gDNA, and it came from T cells, B-cell-depleted T cells, or PBMCs.

Methods used by the authors: Reference gene primer amplification in the assay estimated nucleated cell counts. Clones were read by immunoSEQ multiplex PCR, and TCRdb kept only the in-frame ones, dropping some. The DNA was the basis for D and trimming; V, J and clone size are from that table. The data show some 200,000 clones, with around 87% seen just once and just under 0.9% held by the top ten. This receptor was obtained from a woman younger than 35 who had recovered from COVID-19. V usage is TRBV5-4 and J usage is TRBJ2-3; TRBD2 agrees at 8 bases. The material sequenced was peripheral blood. This chain's CDR3 is CASSFRRGVTDTQYF. For the CDR3, the DNA is TGTGCCAGCAGCTTCCGGCGGGGGGTCACAGATACGCAGTATTTT.